This TCR beta chain derives from a study of cytomegalovirus exposure and HLA in healthy donors. The study ran its PCR with 60 Vbeta and 13 Jbeta primers. Libraries were prepared by immunoSEQ multiplex PCR; TCRdb keeps only in-frame clonotypes and omits some of them. The sample yields around 220,000 clones, about 77% seen once. The CDR3 extends over 15 amino acids. V trimming: 0 bases; J trimming: 9 bases; junction bases outside the gene matches: 8. Germline V gene data show CDR1 as SGHRS and CDR2 as YFSETQ. The sequence derives from a woman aged 25 to 39 in good health and CMV-seronegative. What was sequenced was PBMCs. The chain is built from TRBV5-1 and TRBJ2-1, with 8 bases lining up with TRBD2. The CDR3 protein is CASSLGAGGLGEQFF. For the CDR3, the DNA is TGCGCCAGCAGCTTGGGGGCGGGAGGCCTGGGTGAGCAGTTCTTC.